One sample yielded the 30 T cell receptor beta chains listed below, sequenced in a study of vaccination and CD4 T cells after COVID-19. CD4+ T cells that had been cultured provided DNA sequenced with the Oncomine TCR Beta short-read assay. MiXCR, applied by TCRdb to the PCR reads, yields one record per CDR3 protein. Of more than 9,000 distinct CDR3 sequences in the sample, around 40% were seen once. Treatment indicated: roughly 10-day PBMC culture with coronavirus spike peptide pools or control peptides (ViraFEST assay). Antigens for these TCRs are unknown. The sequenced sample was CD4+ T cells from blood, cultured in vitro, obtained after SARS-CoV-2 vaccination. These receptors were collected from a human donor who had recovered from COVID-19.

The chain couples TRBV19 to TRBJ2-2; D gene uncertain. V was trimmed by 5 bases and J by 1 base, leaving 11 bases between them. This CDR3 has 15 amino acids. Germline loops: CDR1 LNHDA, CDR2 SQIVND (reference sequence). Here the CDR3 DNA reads TGTGCCAGTAGTTTCAGACCTCAGAACACCGGGGAGCTGTTTTTT. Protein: CASSFRPQNTGELFF. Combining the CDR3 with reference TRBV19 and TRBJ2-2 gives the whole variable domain DGGITQSPKYLFRKEGQNVTLSCEQNLNHDAMYWYRQDPGQGLRLIYYSQIVNDFQKGDIAEGYSVSREKKESFPLTVTSAQKNPTAFYLCASSFRPQNTGELFFGEGSRLTVL.

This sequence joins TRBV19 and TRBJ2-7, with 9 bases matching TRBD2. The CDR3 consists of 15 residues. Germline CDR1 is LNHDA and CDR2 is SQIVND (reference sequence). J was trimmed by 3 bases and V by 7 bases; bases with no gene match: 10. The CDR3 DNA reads TGTGCCAGTACCGCGACTAGCGGAGTCCTCTACGAGCAGTACTTC. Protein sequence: CASTATSGVLYEQYF. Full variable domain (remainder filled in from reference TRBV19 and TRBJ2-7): DGGITQSPKYLFRKEGQNVTLSCEQNLNHDAMYWYRQDPGQGLRLIYYSQIVNDFQKGDIAEGYSVSREKKESFPLTVTSAQKNPTAFYLCASTATSGVLYEQYFGPGTRLTVT.

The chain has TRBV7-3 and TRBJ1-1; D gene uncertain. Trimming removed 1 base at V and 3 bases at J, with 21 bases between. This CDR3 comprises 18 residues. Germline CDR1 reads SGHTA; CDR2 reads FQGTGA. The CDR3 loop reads CASSLNGFGGFADTEAFF. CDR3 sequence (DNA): TGTGCCAGCAGCTTAAATGGTTTTGGAGGGTTTGCGGACACTGAAGCTTTCTTT. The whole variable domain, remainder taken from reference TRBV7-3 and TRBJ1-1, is GAGVSQTPSNKVTEKGKYVELRCDPISGHTALYWYRQSLGQGPEFLIYFQGTGAADDSGLPNDRFFAVRPEGSVSTLKIQRTERGDSAVYLCASSLNGFGGFADTEAFFGQGTRLTVV.

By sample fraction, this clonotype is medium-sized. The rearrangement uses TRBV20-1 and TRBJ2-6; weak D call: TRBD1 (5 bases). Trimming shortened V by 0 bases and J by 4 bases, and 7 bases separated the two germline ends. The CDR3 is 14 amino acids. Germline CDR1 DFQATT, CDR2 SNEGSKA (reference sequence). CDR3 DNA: TGCAGTGCTAGAGAAAACAGGGGGGCCAACGTCCTGACTTTC. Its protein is CSARENRGANVLTF.

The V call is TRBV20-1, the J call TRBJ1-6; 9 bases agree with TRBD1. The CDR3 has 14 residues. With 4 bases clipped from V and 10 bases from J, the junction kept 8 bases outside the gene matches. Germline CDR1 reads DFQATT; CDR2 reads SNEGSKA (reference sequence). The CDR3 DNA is TGCAGTGCTACTTTAGGGACAGGGTGGTCACCCCTCCACTTT. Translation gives CSATLGTGWSPLHF.

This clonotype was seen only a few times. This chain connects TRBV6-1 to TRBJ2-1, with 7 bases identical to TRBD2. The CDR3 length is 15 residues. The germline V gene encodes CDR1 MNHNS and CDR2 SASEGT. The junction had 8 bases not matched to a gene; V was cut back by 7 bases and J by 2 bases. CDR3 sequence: CASTPTSPTYNEQFF. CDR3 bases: TGTGCCAGCACCCCGACTAGCCCAACCTACAATGAGCAGTTCTTC.

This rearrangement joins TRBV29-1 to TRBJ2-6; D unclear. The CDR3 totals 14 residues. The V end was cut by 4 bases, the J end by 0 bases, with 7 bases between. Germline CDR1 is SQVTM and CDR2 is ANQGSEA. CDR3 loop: CSVVPNSGANVLTF. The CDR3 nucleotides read TGCAGCGTTGTTCCGAACTCTGGGGCCAACGTCCTGACTTTC. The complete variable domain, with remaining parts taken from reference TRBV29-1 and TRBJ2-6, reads SAVISQKPSRDICQRGTSLTIQCQVDSQVTMMFWYRQQPGQSLTLIATANQGSEATYESGFVIDKFPISRPNLTFSTLTVSNMSPEDSSIYLCSVVPNSGANVLTFGAGSRLTVL.

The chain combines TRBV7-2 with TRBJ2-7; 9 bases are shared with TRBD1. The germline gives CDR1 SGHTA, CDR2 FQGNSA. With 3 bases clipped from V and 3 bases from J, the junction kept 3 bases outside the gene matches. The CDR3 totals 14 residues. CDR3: CASSLDRGYYEQYF. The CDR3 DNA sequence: TGTGCCAGCAGCTTGGACAGGGGCTACTACGAGCAGTACTTC.

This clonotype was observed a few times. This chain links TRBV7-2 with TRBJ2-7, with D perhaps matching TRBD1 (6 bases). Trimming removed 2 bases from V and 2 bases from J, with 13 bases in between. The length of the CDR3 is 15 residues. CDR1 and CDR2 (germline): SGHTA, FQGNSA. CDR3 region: CASSLQQGVTYEQYF. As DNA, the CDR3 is TGTGCCAGCAGCTTACAACAGGGCGTCACCTACGAGCAGTACTTC.

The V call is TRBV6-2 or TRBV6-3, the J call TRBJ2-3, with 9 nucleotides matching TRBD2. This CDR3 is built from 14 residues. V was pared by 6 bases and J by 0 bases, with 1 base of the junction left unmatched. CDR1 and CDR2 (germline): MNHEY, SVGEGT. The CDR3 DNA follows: TGTGCCAGCAGAACTAGCGGGAGCACAGATACGCAGTATTTT. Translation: CASRTSGSTDTQYF.

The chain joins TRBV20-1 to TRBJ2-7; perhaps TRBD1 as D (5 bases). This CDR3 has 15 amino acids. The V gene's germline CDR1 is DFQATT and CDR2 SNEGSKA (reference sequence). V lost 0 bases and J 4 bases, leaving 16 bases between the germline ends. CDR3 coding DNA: TGCAGTGCTAGAGATCTGTCCCCAGGGATGTACGAGCAGTACTTC. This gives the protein CSARDLSPGMYEQYF.

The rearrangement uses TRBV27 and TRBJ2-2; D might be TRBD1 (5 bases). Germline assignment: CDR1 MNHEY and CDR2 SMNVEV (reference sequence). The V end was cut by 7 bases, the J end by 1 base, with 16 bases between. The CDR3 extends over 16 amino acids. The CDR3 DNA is TGTGCCAGCACCAGGACACGGACGCTGAACACCGGGGAGCTGTTTTTT. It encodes CASTRTRTLNTGELFF.

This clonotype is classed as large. CDR3 DNA sequence: TGCAGTGCTAGTGTCGGGAGCAGGGGACCTTACGAGCAGTACTTC. Translated, it gives CSASVGSRGPYEQYF. V is TRBV20-1 and J is TRBJ2-7, with D perhaps given as TRBD1 or TRBD2 (6 bases each). The CDR3 runs to 15 residues. V was trimmed by 3 bases and J by 4 bases, leaving 19 bases between them. Germline V gives CDR1 DFQATT, CDR2 SNEGSKA (reference sequence).

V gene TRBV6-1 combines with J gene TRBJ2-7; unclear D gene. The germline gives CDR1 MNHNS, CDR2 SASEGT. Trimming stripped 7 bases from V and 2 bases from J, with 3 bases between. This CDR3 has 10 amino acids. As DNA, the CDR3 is TGTGCCAGCAAGACCTACGAGCAGTACTTC. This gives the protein CASKTYEQYF.

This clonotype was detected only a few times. The CDR3 region is CSAPVGTSETVTQYF. The CDR3 nucleotides read TGCAGTGCCCCGGTGGGGACTAGTGAAACCGTTACGCAGTATTTT. The chain joins TRBV20-1 to TRBJ2-3; 8 bases agree with TRBD2. CDR1 is DFQATT and CDR2 is SNEGSKA in the germline V gene (reference sequence). V gave up 6 bases and J gave up 8 bases; unmatched junction bases: 16. This CDR3 region has 15 residues.

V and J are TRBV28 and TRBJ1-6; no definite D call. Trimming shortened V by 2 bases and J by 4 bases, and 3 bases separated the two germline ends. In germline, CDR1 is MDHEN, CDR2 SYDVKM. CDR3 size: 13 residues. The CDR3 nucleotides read TGTGCCAGCAGTTTACGGTATAATTCACCCCTCCACTTT. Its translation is CASSLRYNSPLHF.

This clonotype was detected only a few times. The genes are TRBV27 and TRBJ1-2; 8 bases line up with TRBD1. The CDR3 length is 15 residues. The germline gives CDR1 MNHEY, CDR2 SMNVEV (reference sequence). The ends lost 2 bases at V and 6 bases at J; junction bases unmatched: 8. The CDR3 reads CASSLNGRGRDGYTF. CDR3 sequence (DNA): TGTGCCAGCAGTTTAAATGGCAGGGGGCGGGATGGCTACACCTTC.

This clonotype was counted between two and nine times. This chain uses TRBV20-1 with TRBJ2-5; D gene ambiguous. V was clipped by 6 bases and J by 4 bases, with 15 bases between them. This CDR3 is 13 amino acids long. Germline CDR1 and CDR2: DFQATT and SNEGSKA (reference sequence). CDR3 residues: CSAEKSAPETQYF. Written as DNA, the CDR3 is TGCAGTGCGGAAAAGTCGGCCCCAGAGACCCAGTACTTC.

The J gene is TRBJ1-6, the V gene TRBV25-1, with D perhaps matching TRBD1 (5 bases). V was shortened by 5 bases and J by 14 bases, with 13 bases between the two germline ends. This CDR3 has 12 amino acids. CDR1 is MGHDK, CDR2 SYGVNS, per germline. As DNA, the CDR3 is TGTGCCAGCAGTCTCCAAGTGGGGGCCCTCCACTTT. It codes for CASSLQVGALHF.

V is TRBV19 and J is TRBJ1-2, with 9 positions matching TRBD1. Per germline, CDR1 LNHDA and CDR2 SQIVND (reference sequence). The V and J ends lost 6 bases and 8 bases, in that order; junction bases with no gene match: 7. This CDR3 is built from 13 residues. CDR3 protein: CASRPGQGIGYTF. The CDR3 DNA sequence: TGTGCCAGTAGGCCGGGACAGGGAATCGGCTACACCTTC.

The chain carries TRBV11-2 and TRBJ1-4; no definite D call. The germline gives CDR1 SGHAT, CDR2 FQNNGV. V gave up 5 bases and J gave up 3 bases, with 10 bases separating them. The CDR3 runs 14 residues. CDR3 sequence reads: CASSRPPANEKLFF. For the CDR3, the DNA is TGTGCCAGCAGCCGGCCTCCGGCTAATGAAAAACTGTTTTTT.

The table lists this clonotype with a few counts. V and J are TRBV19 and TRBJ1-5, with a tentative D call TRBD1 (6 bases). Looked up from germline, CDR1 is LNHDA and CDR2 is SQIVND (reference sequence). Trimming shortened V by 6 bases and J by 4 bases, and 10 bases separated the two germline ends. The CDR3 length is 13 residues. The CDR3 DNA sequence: TGTGCCAGTAGGGAAACAGGGAATCAGCCCCAGCATTTT. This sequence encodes CASRETGNQPQHF.

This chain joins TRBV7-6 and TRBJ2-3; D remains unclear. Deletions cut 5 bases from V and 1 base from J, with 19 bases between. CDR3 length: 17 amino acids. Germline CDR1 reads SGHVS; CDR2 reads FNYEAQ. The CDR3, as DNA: TGTGCCAGCAGCCCATTGGGCGTCTCCCAGGGCACAGATACGCAGTATTTT. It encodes CASSPLGVSQGTDTQYF.

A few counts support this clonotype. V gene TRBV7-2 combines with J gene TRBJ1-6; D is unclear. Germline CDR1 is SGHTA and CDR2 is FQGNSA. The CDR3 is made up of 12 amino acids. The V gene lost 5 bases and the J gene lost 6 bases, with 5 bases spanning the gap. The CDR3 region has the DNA TGTGCCAGCAGCCTCAGTAATTCACCCCTCCACTTT. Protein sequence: CASSLSNSPLHF.

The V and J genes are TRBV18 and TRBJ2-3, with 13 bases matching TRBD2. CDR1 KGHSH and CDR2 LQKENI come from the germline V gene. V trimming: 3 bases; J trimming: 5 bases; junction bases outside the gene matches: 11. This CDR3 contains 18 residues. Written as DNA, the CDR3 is TGTGCCAGCTCACCCCTACCTCGGACTAGCGGGAGTGGAGATACGCAGTATTTT. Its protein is CASSPLPRTSGSGDTQYF.

CDR3 sequence reads: CASSLTSGRGETQYF. Here the CDR3 DNA reads TGTGCCAGCAGTCTGACTAGCGGGAGAGGTGAGACCCAGTACTTC. The chain joins TRBV12-3 or TRBV12-4 to TRBJ2-5; 12 positions agree with TRBD2. The CDR3 totals 15 residues. Losses at the gene ends were 5 bases for V and 5 bases for J; bases not matched to a gene: 6.

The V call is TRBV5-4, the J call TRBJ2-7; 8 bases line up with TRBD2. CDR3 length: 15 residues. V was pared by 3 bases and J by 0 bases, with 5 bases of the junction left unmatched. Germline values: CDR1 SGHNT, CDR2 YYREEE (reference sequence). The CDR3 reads CASSSGLALSYEQYF. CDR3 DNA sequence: TGTGCCAGCAGCTCCGGACTAGCCCTCTCCTACGAGCAGTACTTC.

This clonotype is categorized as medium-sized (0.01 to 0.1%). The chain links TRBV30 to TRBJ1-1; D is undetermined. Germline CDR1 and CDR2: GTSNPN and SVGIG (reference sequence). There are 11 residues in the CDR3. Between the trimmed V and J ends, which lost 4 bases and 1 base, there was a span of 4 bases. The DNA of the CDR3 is TGTGCCTGGACGCGGAACACTGAAGCTTTCTTT. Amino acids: CAWTRNTEAFF.

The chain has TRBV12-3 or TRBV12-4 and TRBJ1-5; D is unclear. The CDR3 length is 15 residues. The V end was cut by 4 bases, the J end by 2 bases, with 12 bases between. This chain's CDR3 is CASSSSDFGNQPQHF. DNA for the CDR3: TGTGCCAGCAGTTCAAGCGACTTCGGCAATCAGCCCCAGCATTTT.

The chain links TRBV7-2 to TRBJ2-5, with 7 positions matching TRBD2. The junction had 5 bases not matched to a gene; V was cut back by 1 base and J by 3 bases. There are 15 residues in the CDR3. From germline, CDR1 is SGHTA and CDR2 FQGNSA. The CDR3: CASSLGAGAEETQYF. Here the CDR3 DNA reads TGTGCCAGCAGCTTAGGGGCGGGAGCGGAAGAGACCCAGTACTTC.